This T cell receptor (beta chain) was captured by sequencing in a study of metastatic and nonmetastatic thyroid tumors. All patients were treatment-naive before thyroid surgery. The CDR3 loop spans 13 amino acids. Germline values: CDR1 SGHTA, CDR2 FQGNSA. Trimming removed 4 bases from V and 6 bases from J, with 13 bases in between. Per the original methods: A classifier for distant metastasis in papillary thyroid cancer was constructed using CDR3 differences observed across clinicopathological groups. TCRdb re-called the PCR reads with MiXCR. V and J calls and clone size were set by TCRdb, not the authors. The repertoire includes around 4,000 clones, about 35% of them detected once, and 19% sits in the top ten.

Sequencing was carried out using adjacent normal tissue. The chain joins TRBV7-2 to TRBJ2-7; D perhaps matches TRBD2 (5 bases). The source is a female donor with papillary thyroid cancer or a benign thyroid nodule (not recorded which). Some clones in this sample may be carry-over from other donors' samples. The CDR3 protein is CASSYGPEAEQYF. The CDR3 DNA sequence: TGTGCCAGCAGCTACGGGCCGGAGGCCGAGCAGTACTTC.